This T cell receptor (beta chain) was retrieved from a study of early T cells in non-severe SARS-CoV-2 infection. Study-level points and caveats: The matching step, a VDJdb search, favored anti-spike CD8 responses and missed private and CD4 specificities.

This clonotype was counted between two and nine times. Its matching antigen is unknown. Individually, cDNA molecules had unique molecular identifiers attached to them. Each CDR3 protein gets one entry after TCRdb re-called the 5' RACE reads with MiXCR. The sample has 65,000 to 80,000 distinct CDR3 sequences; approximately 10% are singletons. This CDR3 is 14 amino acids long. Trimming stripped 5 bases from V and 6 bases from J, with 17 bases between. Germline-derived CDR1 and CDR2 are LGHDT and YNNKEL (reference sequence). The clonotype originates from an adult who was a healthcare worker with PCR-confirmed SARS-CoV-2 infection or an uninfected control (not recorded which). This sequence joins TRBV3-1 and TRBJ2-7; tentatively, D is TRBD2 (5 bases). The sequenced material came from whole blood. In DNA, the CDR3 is TGTGCCAGCAGCGACGTTGGTCGGGCGGGCGAGCAGTACTTC. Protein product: CASSDVGRAGEQYF.